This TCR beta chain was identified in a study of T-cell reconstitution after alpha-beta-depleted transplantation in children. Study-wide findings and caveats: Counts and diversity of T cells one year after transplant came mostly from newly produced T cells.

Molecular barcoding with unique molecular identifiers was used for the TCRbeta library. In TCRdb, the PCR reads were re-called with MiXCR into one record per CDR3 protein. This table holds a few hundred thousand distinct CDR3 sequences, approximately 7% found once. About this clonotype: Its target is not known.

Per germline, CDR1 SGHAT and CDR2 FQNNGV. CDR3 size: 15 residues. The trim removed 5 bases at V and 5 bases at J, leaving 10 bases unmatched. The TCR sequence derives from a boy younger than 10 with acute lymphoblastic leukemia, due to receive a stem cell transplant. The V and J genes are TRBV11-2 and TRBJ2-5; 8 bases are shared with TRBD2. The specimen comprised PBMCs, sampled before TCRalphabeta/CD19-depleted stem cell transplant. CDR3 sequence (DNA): TGTGCCAGCAGCCCACCGGGGGGGGCCTGGGAGACCCAGTACTTC. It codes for CASSPPGGAWETQYF.